This T cell receptor beta chain was sequenced during a study of blood T cell repertoires in COVID-19. The wider study: Donors in the United States, Italy and Spain gave samples during acute or convalescent COVID-19. Sources were T cells, B-cell-depleted T cells, or PBMCs; the material itself was cDNA or gDNA.

Trimming took 0 bases from V and 3 from J, leaving 6 bases between them. The germline V gene has CDR1 SGHNT and CDR2 YYREEE (reference sequence). This CDR3 contains 13 residues. The table came from immunoSEQ multiplex PCR; TCRdb's copy has only in-frame clones and leaves some out. The sample holds some 200,000 clones, less than 90% seen once. Regarding this clone: This CDR3 is also generated by other DNA sequences in the sample.

The rearrangement uses TRBV5-4 and TRBJ1-2, with D tentatively TRBD1 (5 bases). The clonotype was recovered from a woman of 80 years or more with active or convalescent COVID-19. Sequencing used peripheral blood. The CDR3: CASSLGGDYGYTF. The CDR3 DNA sequence: TGTGCCAGCAGCTTGGGGGGCGACTATGGCTACACCTTC. Full variable domain (remainder filled in from reference TRBV5-4 and TRBJ1-2): ETGVTQSPTHLIKTRGQQVTLRCSSQSGHNTVSWYQQALGQGPQFIFQYYREEENGRGNFPPRFSGLQFPNYSSELNVNALELDDSALYLCASSLGGDYGYTFGSGTRLTVV.